Presented here are 9 T cell receptor beta chains from one specimen sequenced in a study of blood T cell repertoires in COVID-19. This table comes from immunoSEQ multiplex PCR, and its TCRdb copy is limited to in-frame clones, with some not included. The table includes fewer than 300,000 clones, 70% to 90% detected once. The sample comprised peripheral blood. These TCRs come from a woman in her thirties or forties who had recovered from COVID-19.

The table lists this clone with a few counts. The chain recombines TRBV14 with TRBJ1-1; tentatively, D is TRBD1 (6 bases). The germline gives CDR1 SGHDN, CDR2 FVKESK. This CDR3 has 13 amino acids. The germline V and J ends were trimmed by 4 bases and 11 bases, with 17 bases remaining between them. The CDR3 DNA sequence: TGTGCCAGCAGCCGTACAGGGACAAGCAGGGCTTTCTTT. Translating gives CASSRTGTSRAFF.

This clone turned up a few times. The chain combines TRBV5-1 with TRBJ1-2; maybe TRBD1 (5 bases). Germline V CDR1 and CDR2: SGHRS, YFSETQ. The CDR3 runs 15 residues. Trimming removed 4 bases at V and 0 bases at J, with 13 bases between. The CDR3 DNA is TGCGCCAGCAGCCCCGCCGACAGTACTAACTATGGCTACACCTTC. Its translation: CASSPADSTNYGYTF. The full variable domain, completed using reference TRBV5-1 and TRBJ1-2, is KAGVTQTPRYLIKTRGQQVTLSCSPISGHRSVSWYQQTPGQGLQFLFEYFSETQRNKGNFPGRFSGRQFSNSRSEMNVSTLELGDSALYLCASSPADSTNYGYTFGSGTRLTVV.

The chain combines TRBV29-1 with TRBJ2-2, with TRBD1 as a possible D gene (6 bases). Deletions cut 5 bases from V and 2 bases from J, with 9 bases between. CDR3 length: 13 amino acids. CDR1 SQVTM and CDR2 ANQGSEA come from the germline V gene. The CDR3 sequence: CSVRQANTGELFF. The CDR3 DNA reads as TGCAGCGTTCGACAGGCCAACACCGGGGAGCTGTTTTTT.

This rearrangement joins TRBV10-3 to TRBJ1-3; D is unclear. The CDR3 is 16 residues long. Trimming took off 2 bases at V and 0 bases at J, with 11 bases between the two ends. CDR1 and CDR2 (germline): ENHRY, SYGVKD. The CDR3 sequence is CAISEPTTTSGNTIYF. CDR3 nucleotides: TGTGCCATCAGTGAGCCGACTACCACCTCTGGAAACACCATATATTTT.

V is TRBV18 and J is TRBJ2-3; 7 bases agree with TRBD2. The CDR3 is 16 amino acids. Trimming at V came to 3 bases and at J to 6 bases, leaving 12 bases not matched to a gene. Looked up from germline, CDR1 is KGHSH and CDR2 is LQKENI. CDR3 DNA sequence: TGTGCCAGCTCACCCCCGGCGCGAGCGGGGAGGGATACGCAGTATTTT. Protein: CASSPPARAGRDTQYF.

The chain has TRBV6-2 or TRBV6-3 and TRBJ2-1; maybe TRBD2 (5 bases). CDR1 and CDR2 from the germline V gene are MNHEY and SVGEGT. CDR3 size: 15 residues. The V gene lost 2 bases and the J gene lost 2 bases, with 10 bases spanning the gap. CDR3 coding DNA: TGTGCCAGCAGTTACGGAGGCAGACCCTACAATGAGCAGTTCTTC. Protein product: CASSYGGRPYNEQFF.

This clone has only a few counts. Other DNA sequences in this sample translate to the same CDR3. The chain is built from TRBV4-2 and TRBJ2-7; the match to TRBD2 covers 12 bases. Trimming at V came to 1 base and at J to 2 bases, leaving 0 bases not matched to a gene. The germline gives CDR1 LGHNA, CDR2 YNFKEQ. The length of the CDR3 is 15 residues. For the CDR3, the DNA is TGTGCCAGCAGCCAAGGACTAGCGGGAGCCTACGAGCAGTACTTC. Protein product: CASSQGLAGAYEQYF.

The J gene is TRBJ2-7, the V gene TRBV7-9, with D possibly matching TRBD2 (7 bases). There are 14 residues in the CDR3. Germline-derived CDR1 and CDR2 are SEHNR and FQNEAQ (reference sequence). V was cut by 5 bases and J by 1 base, with 12 bases left in between. CDR3 sequence (DNA): TGTGCCAGCAGCCCCGAGGGGGGGTCCTACGAGCAGTACTTC. Its protein is CASSPEGGSYEQYF.

Concerning this clone: A much larger clone is a single base away; this may be a read error. The chain is built from TRBV3-1 (or the pseudogene TRBV3-2) and TRBJ2-3; 9 bases fit TRBD1. Trimming cost V 4 bases and J 1 base; bases outside gene matches: 3. Germline CDR1 and CDR2: LGHDT and YNNKEL (reference sequence). This CDR3 has 15 amino acids. CDR3 DNA: TGTGCCAGCAGCCTCCGGACAGGGGGCACAGATACGCAGTATTTT. Its protein product is CASSLRTGGTDTQYF.